These T cell receptor beta chains were read from a single sample in a study of PD-1 blockade in mismatch repair-deficient tumors. Some clones are missing from TCRdb's copy, which holds only in-frame ones; the method was immunoSEQ multiplex PCR. The data show about 120,000 clones, with roughly 80% seen just once and about 4.7% held by the top ten. The material sequenced was peripheral blood, taken about 60 weeks after starting pembrolizumab. The origin of the receptors is an adult with mismatch repair-deficient cancer. The CDR3 runs from the conserved cysteine through the conserved F or W. A D gene is named only where the DNA matches it firmly. Clone size is given for some rows only: seen once, a few or many times, or a class if the clone is expanded.

D gene	V gene	clone size	J gene	CDR3 protein	CDR3 DNA
NA	TRBV4-3	NA	TRBJ2-1	CASSQDSGPRNEQFF	TGCGCCAGCAGCCAAGACTCAGGGCCCCGGAATGAGCAGTTCTTC
NA	TRBV19	NA	TRBJ2-3	CASSISGGGTDTQYF	TGTGCCAGTAGTATAAGCGGAGGAGGGACAGATACGCAGTATTTT
TRBD1	TRBV2	NA	TRBJ1-5	CASRHPQGADQPQHF	TGTGCCAGCAGACACCCACAGGGGGCGGATCAGCCCCAGCATTTT
TRBD1	TRBV6-1	NA	TRBJ2-1	CASSEWDSTYNEQFF	TGTGCCAGCAGTGAATGGGACAGTACTTACAATGAGCAGTTCTTC
NA	TRBV5-4	NA	TRBJ2-7	CASSSGGNLYEQYF	TGTGCCAGCAGCTCAGGCGGTAACCTATACGAGCAGTACTTC
NA	TRBV5-4	few	TRBJ2-7	CASSLASGPREQYF	TGTGCCAGCAGCTTGGCGAGCGGGCCAAGGGAGCAGTACTTC
TRBD1	TRBV14	once	TRBJ2-5	CASSQPKTGGQETQYF	TGTGCCAGCAGCCAACCAAAGACAGGGGGGCAAGAGACCCAGTACTTC
NA	TRBV4-3	NA	TRBJ1-2	CASSQEGGPSRGYTF	TGCGCCAGCAGCCAAGAGGGGGGGCCTTCGAGGGGCTACACCTTC
NA	TRBV20-1	NA	TRBJ2-5	CSARDRTQYF	TGCAGTGCTAGAGATCGGACCCAGTACTTC
TRBD1	TRBV7-3	NA	TRBJ2-2	CASSLGQGAGELFF	TGTGCCAGCAGCTTAGGACAGGGGGCCGGGGAGCTGTTTTTT
NA	TRBV5-1	NA	TRBJ2-3	CASSWDFTDTQYF	TGCGCCAGCAGCTGGGACTTTACAGATACGCAGTATTTT
NA	TRBV9	NA	TRBJ2-2	CASSVEGGNTGELFF	TGTGCCAGCAGCGTAGAGGGGGGGAACACCGGGGAGCTGTTTTTT
NA	TRBV10-3	NA	TRBJ2-1	CAISEIAESSYNEQFF	TGTGCCATCAGTGAAATAGCGGAAAGCTCCTACAATGAGCAGTTCTTC
NA	TRBV4-3	NA	TRBJ1-5	CASSQDLGGEGPQHF	TGCGCCAGCAGCCAAGATCTTGGCGGGGAGGGGCCCCAGCATTTT
TRBD1	TRBV7-2	few	TRBJ1-5	CASSWTGGAGNQPQHF	TGTGCCAGCAGCTGGACAGGGGGCGCTGGTAATCAGCCCCAGCATTTT
TRBD2	TRBV5-1	NA	TRBJ2-1	CASSFNLAGVSWEQFF	TGCGCCAGCAGCTTCAATCTAGCGGGAGTCTCATGGGAGCAGTTCTTC
TRBD1	TRBV14	few	TRBJ1-5	CASSQGTANQPQHF	TGTGCCAGCAGCCAGGGGACAGCTAATCAGCCCCAGCATTTT
TRBD2	TRBV5-4	NA	TRBJ2-3	CASSPTYAGTRNTQYF	TGTGCCAGCAGCCCGACCTACGCCGGGACTAGAAATACGCAGTATTTT
NA	TRBV5-1	once	TRBJ2-7	CASSLQGAPTYEQYF	TGCGCCAGCAGCTTACAGGGAGCGCCCACCTACGAGCAGTACTTC
TRBD1	TRBV30	NA	TRBJ2-3	CAWSEGTADTQYF	TGTGCCTGGAGTGAAGGGACAGCAGATACGCAGTATTTT